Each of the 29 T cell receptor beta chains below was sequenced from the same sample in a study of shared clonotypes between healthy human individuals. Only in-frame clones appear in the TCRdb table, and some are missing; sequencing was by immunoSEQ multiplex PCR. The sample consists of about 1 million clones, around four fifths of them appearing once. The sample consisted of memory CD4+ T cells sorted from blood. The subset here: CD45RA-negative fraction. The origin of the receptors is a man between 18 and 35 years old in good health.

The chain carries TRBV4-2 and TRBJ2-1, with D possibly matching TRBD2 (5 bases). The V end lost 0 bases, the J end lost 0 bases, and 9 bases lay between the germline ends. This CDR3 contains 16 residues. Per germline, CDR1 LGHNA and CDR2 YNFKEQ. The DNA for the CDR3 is TGTGCCAGCAGCCAAGAATTCCGGGGCTCCTACAATGAGCAGTTCTTC. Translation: CASSQEFRGSYNEQFF.

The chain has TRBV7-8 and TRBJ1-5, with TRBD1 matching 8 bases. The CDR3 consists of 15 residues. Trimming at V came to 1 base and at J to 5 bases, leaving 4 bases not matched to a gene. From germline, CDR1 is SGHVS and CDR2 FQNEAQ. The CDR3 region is CASSLVAGGDQPQHF. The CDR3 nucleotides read TGTGCCAGCAGCTTAGTAGCAGGGGGCGATCAGCCCCAGCATTTT.

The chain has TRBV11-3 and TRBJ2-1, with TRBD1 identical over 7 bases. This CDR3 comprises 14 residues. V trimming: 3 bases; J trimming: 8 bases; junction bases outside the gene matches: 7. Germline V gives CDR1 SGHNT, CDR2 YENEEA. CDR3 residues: CASSLGRQGHEQFF. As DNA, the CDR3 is TGTGCCAGCAGCTTGGGGCGACAGGGCCATGAGCAGTTCTTC. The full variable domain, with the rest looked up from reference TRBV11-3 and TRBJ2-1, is EAGVVQSPRYKIIEKKQPVAFWCNPISGHNTLYWYLQNLGQGPELLIRYENEEAVDDSQLPKDRFSAERLKGVDSTLKIQPAELGDSAVYLCASSLGRQGHEQFFGPGTRLTVL.

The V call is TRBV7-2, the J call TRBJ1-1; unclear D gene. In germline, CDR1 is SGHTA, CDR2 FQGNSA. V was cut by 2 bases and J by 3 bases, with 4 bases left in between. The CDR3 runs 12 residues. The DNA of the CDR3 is TGTGCCAGCAGCTTAAGGCACACTGAAGCTTTCTTT. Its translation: CASSLRHTEAFF.

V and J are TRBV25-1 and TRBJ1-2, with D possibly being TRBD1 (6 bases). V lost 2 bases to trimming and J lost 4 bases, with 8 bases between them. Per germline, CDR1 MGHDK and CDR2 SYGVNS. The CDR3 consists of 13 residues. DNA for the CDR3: TGTGCCAGCAGTGAAGACAGGAGCTATGGCTACACCTTC. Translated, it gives CASSEDRSYGYTF.

The CDR3 coding sequence is TGTGCCAGCAGCTTAGTGAAGGCAGATACGCAGTATTTT. It codes for CASSLVKADTQYF. This chain links TRBV7-2 with TRBJ2-3; D gene uncertain. Trimming removed 1 base at V and 4 bases at J, with 6 bases between. This CDR3 is built from 13 residues. The germline gives CDR1 SGHTA, CDR2 FQGNSA.

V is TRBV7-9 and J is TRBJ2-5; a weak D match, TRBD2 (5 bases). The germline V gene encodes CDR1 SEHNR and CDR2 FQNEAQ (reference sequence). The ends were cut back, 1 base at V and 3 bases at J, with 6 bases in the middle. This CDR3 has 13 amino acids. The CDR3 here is CASSLGGKETQYF. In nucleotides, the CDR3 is TGTGCCAGCAGCTTAGGAGGGAAAGAGACCCAGTACTTC. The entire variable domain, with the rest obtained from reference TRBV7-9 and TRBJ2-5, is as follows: DTGVSQNPRHKITKRGQNVTFRCDPISEHNRLYWYRQTLGQGPEFLTYFQNEAQLEKSRLLSDRFSAERPKGSFSTLEIQRTEQGDSAMYLCASSLGGKETQYFGPGTRLLVL.

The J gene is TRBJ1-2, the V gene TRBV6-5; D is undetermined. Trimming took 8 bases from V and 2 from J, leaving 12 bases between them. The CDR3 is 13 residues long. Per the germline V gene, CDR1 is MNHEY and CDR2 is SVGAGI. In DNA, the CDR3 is TGTGCCAGCGGGTACGGAGTCAACTATGGCTACACCTTC. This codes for CASGYGVNYGYTF.

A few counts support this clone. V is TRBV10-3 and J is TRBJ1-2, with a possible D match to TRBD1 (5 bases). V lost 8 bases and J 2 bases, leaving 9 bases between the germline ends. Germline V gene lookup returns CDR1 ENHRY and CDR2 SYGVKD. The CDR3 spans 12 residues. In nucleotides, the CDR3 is TGTGCCATCTCTCCAGGGAACTATGGCTACACCTTC. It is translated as CAISPGNYGYTF.

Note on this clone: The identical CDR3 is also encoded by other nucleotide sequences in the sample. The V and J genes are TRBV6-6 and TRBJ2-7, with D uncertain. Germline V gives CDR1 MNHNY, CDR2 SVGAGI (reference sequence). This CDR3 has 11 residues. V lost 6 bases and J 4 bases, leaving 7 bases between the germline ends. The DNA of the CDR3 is TGTGCCAGCAGCACGTATTACGAGCAGTACTTC. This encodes CASSTYYEQYF.

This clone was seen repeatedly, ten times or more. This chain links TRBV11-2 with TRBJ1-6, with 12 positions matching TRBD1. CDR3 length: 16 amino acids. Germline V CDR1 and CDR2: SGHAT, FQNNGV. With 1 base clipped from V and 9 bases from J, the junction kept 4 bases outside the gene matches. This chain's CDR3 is CASSLAGTGGGSPLHF. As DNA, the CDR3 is TGTGCCAGCAGCTTAGCAGGGACAGGGGGCGGTTCACCCCTCCACTTT.

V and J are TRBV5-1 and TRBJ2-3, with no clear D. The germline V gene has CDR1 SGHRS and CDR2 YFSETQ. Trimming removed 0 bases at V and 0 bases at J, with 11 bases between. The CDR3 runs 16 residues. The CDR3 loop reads CASSLGVGLSTDTQYF. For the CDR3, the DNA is TGCGCCAGCAGCTTGGGGGTAGGCTTAAGCACAGATACGCAGTATTTT.

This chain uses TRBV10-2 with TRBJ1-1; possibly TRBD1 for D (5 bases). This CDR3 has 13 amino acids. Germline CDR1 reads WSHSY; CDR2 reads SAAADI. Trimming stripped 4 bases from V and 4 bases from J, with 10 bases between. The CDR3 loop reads CASSVGGTTEAFF. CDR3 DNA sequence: TGCGCCAGCAGTGTGGGAGGGACCACTGAAGCTTTCTTT.

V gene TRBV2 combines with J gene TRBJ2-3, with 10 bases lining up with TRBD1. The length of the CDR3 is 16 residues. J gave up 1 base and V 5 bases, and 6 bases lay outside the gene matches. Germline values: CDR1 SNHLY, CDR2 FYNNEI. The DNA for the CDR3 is TGTGCCAGCAGTCCCCGAGGGACAGGGGGCACAGATACGCAGTATTTT. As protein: CASSPRGTGGTDTQYF.

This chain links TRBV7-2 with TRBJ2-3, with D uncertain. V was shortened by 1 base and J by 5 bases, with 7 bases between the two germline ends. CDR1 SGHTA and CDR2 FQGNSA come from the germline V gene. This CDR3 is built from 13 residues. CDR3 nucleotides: TGTGCCAGCAGCTTAGGCCAGAGAGATACGCAGTATTTT. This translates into CASSLGQRDTQYF.

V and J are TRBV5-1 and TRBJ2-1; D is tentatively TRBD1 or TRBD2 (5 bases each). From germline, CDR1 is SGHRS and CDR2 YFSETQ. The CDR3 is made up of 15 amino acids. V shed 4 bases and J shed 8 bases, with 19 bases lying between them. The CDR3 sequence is CASSPTGTLSDEQFF. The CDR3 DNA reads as TGCGCCAGCAGCCCGACCGGGACCCTCTCTGATGAGCAGTTCTTC.

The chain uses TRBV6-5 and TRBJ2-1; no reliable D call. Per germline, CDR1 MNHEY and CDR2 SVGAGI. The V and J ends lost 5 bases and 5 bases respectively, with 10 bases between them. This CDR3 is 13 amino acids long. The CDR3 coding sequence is TGTGCCAGCAGTGAAGCTCGAAACAATGAGCAGTTCTTC. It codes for CASSEARNNEQFF.

The CDR3 sequence: CASSIQPGHYEQYF. Here the CDR3 DNA reads TGTGCCAGCAGCATTCAACCGGGACATTACGAGCAGTACTTC. The V gene is TRBV7-2, the J gene TRBJ2-7, with D possibly being TRBD1 (6 bases). This CDR3 has 14 amino acids. CDR1 and CDR2 from the germline V gene are SGHTA and FQGNSA. Between the trimmed V and J ends, which lost 5 bases and 4 bases, there was a span of 15 bases.

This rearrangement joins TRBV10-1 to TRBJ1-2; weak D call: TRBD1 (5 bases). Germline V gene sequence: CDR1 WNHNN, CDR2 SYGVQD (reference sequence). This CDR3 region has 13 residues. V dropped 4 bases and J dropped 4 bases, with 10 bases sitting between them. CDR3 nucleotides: TGCGCCAGCAGTGGGGACTTGGGCTATGGCTACACCTTC. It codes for CASSGDLGYGYTF.

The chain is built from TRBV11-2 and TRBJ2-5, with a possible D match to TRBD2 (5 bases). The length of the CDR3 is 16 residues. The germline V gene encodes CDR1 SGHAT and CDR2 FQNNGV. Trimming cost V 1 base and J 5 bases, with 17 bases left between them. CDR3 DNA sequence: TGTGCCAGCAGCTTAGTTTCCGGGGTGGCGGGTGAGACCCAGTACTTC. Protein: CASSLVSGVAGETQYF.

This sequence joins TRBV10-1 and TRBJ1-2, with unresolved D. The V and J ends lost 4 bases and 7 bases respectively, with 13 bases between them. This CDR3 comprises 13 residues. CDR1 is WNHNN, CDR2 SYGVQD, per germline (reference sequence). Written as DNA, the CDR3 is TGCGCCAGCAGTGTTAAGGTTGATGGTGGCTACACCTTC. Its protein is CASSVKVDGGYTF.

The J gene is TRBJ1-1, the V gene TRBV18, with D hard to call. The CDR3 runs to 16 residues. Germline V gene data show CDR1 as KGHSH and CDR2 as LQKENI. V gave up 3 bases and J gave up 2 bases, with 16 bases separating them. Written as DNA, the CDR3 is TGTGCCAGCTCACCGGTTAATGGCCTTATAAACACTGAAGCTTTCTTT. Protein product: CASSPVNGLINTEAFF.

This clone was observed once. The CDR3 DNA is TGTGCCAGCAGTACCAAAATAGGGGGGCTCTACACTTACGAGCAGTACTTC. This translates into CASSTKIGGLYTYEQYF. V gene TRBV27 combines with J gene TRBJ2-7, with D perhaps given as TRBD1 or TRBD2 (6 bases each). Germline CDR1 and CDR2: MNHEY and SMNVEV (reference sequence). The CDR3 runs 17 residues. The ends were cut back, 5 bases at V and 4 bases at J, with 24 bases in the middle.

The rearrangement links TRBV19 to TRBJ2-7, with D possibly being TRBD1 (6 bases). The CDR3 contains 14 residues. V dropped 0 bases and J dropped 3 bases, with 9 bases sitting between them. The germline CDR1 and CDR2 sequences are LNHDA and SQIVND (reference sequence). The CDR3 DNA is TGTGCCAGTAGTATAGAAGGGACATACTACGAGCAGTACTTC. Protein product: CASSIEGTYYEQYF.

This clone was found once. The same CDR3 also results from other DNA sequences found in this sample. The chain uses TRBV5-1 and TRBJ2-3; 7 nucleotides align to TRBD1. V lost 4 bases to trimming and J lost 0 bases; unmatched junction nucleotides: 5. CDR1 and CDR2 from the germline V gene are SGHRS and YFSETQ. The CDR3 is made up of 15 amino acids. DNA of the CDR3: TGCGCCAGCAGCCCGGGACAGACTAGCACAGATACGCAGTATTTT. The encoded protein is CASSPGQTSTDTQYF.

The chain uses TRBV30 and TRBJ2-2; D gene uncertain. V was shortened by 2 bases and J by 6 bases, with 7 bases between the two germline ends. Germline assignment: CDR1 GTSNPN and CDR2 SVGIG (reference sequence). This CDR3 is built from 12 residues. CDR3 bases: TGTGCCTGGAGTAGGATGTCCGGGGAGCTGTTTTTT. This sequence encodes CAWSRMSGELFF.

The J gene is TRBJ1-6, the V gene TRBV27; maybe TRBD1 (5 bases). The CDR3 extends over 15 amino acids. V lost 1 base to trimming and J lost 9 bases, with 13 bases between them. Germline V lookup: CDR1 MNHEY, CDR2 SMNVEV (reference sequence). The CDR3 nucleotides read TGTGCCAGCAGTTTATTGCCAGGGACGGCTTCACCCCTCCACTTT. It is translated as CASSLLPGTASPLHF.

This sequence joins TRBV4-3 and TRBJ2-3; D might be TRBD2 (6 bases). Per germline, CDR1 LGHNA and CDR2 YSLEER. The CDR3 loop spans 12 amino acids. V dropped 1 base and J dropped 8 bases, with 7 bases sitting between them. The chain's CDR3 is CASSQAGGTQYF. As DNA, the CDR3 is TGCGCCAGCAGCCAAGCCGGGGGTACGCAGTATTTT.

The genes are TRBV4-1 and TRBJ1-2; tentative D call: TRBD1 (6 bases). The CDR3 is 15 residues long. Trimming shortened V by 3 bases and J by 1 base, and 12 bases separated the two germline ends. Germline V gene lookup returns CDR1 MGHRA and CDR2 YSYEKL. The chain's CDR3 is CASSQYLQGNYGYTF. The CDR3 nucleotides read TGCGCCAGCAGCCAGTACTTACAGGGTAACTATGGCTACACCTTC.